These 25 T cell receptor beta chains were sequenced from one sample in a study of control samples from healthy donors and cancer patients. TCRdb's copy holds only in-frame clones and misses some; the assay was immunoSEQ multiplex PCR. The sample lists about 220,000 clones; roughly 94% were seen once. Sample: blood. The receptor set was obtained from a man aged 50-59 years in good health.

The chain carries TRBV27 and TRBJ2-1, with a tentative D call TRBD2 (6 bases). Trimming pared 5 bases from V and 3 bases from J, leaving 14 bases between. This CDR3 contains 15 residues. CDR1 MNHEY and CDR2 SMNVEV come from the germline V gene (reference sequence). CDR3 coding DNA: TGTGCCAGCAGTCACGGGGGTAGCGTCTACAATGAGCAGTTCTTC. It codes for CASSHGGSVYNEQFF.

V gene TRBV30 combines with J gene TRBJ2-7; possibly TRBD1 for D (6 bases). The CDR3 is 12 amino acids. The V end was cut by 1 base, the J end by 4 bases, with 8 bases between. CDR1 and CDR2 from the germline V gene are GTSNPN and SVGIG (reference sequence). Here the CDR3 reads CAWSDRAYEQYF. CDR3 sequence (DNA): TGTGCCTGGAGTGACAGGGCTTACGAGCAGTACTTC. Based on the CDR3 plus reference TRBV30 and TRBJ2-7, the full variable domain is SQTIHQWPATLVQPVGSPLSLECTVEGTSNPNLYWYRQAAGRGLQLLFYSVGIGQISSEVPQNLSASRPQDRQFILSSKKLLLSDSGFYLCAWSDRAYEQYFGPGTRLTVT.

The rearrangement links TRBV7-2 to TRBJ2-3, with TRBD1 identical over 7 bases. This CDR3 region has 15 residues. CDR1 and CDR2 (germline): SGHTA, FQGNSA. After removal of 4 bases from V and 4 bases from J, the junction contained 8 bases not matched to a gene. The CDR3 bases are TGTGCCAGCAGCTCAGGGGGAGAGGGTTCAGATACGCAGTATTTT. It codes for CASSSGGEGSDTQYF.

CDR3 residues: CASKEAGNQPQHF. CDR3 sequence (DNA): TGCGCCAGCAAGGAGGCAGGCAATCAGCCCCAGCATTTT. V gene TRBV10-1 combines with J gene TRBJ1-5; D is ambiguous. Looked up from germline, CDR1 is WNHNN and CDR2 is SYGVQD (reference sequence). The CDR3 is 13 residues long. Trimming left V 7 bases short and J 2 bases short, with 9 bases between.

The V and J genes are TRBV27 and TRBJ1-1; D call uncertain. The V gene lost 4 bases and the J gene lost 2 bases, with 5 bases spanning the gap. Per germline, CDR1 MNHEY and CDR2 SMNVEV (reference sequence). This CDR3 has 12 residues. This CDR3 is CASSSTNTEAFF. The DNA for the CDR3 is TGTGCCAGCAGTTCCACTAACACTGAAGCTTTCTTT.

This chain joins TRBV9 and TRBJ2-3; 10 bases match TRBD2. V gave up 3 bases and J gave up 0 bases; unmatched junction bases: 13. Germline-derived CDR1 and CDR2 are SGDLS and YYNGEE. The CDR3 covers 19 residues. The CDR3 sequence is CASSAQRGGDLSSTDTQYF. The CDR3 DNA reads as TGTGCCAGCAGCGCACAGCGGGGGGGCGACTTGAGTAGCACAGATACGCAGTATTTT.

The J gene is TRBJ2-2, the V gene TRBV6-5, with 10 bases that match TRBD2. After removal of 9 bases from V and 0 bases from J, the junction contained 4 bases not matched to a gene. The CDR3 contains 15 residues. CDR1 and CDR2 (germline): MNHEY, SVGAGI. The CDR3 sequence: CASPGLATNTGELFF. CDR3 sequence (DNA): TGTGCCAGTCCGGGACTAGCGACGAACACCGGGGAGCTGTTTTTT.

This sequence joins TRBV3-1 (or the pseudogene TRBV3-2) and TRBJ2-7, with D perhaps matching TRBD1 (6 bases). The V gene's germline CDR1 is LGHDT and CDR2 YNNKEL (reference sequence). This CDR3 comprises 14 residues. V lost 4 bases, J lost 3 bases, and 13 bases lay in between. The CDR3: CASSLTGQGYEQYF. The DNA for the CDR3 is TGTGCCAGCAGCCTTACGGGACAAGGCTACGAGCAGTACTTC.

The chain couples TRBV28 to TRBJ1-4, with TRBD1 matching 7 bases. Losses at the gene ends were 6 bases for V and 1 base for J; bases not matched to a gene: 8. Germline V gene data show CDR1 as MDHEN and CDR2 as SYDVKM. There are 16 residues in the CDR3. The CDR3 is CASSLPWTGTNEKLFF. CDR3 in DNA: TGTGCCAGCAGCCTCCCGTGGACAGGAACTAATGAAAAACTGTTTTTT.

CDR3 nucleotide sequence: TGTGCCAGCAGTTTTTCCGCGTCCCGAAATGGCTACACCTTC. This encodes CASSFSASRNGYTF. This chain links TRBV27 with TRBJ1-2; no reliable D call. This CDR3 comprises 14 residues. The germline CDR1 and CDR2 sequences are MNHEY and SMNVEV (reference sequence). The ends were cut back, 3 bases at V and 6 bases at J, with 14 bases in the middle.

V is TRBV11-2 and J is TRBJ1-2; D uncertain. The V gene's germline CDR1 is SGHAT and CDR2 FQNNGV. Trimming took off 5 bases at V and 4 bases at J, with 14 bases between the two ends. This CDR3 has 14 residues. The CDR3 sequence is CASSPGSYGYGYTF. DNA for the CDR3: TGTGCCAGCAGCCCGGGATCCTATGGCTATGGCTACACCTTC.

The chain couples TRBV4-2 to TRBJ2-1, with 7 bases identical to TRBD2. The CDR3 covers 16 residues. Trimming took 0 bases from V and 0 from J; bases not matched to a gene: 2. CDR1 and CDR2 (germline): LGHNA, YNFKEQ. The CDR3 DNA follows: TGTGCCAGCAGCCAAGAAGCGGGGTTCTCCTACAATGAGCAGTTCTTC. It specifies CASSQEAGFSYNEQFF.

The chain carries TRBV5-1 and TRBJ1-1, with 8 positions matching TRBD1. The CDR3 covers 14 residues. In germline, CDR1 is SGHRS, CDR2 YFSETQ. After removal of 1 base from V and 3 bases from J, the junction contained 2 bases not matched to a gene. CDR3 loop: CASSLTGGDTEAFF. The CDR3, as DNA: TGCGCCAGCAGCTTGACAGGGGGGGACACTGAAGCTTTCTTT.

Notes on this clone: The junction shows a germline mismatch at one end, possibly a read error. CDR3 protein: CASSFRFTELF. The CDR3 DNA reads as TGTGCCAGCAGTTTCCGATTCACAGAGCTCTTC. The V call is TRBV6-9, the J call TRBJ1-2; D uncertain. This CDR3 region has 11 residues. CDR1 is MNHGY, CDR2 SVAAGI, per germline.

V is TRBV28 and J is TRBJ2-7, with D uncertain. CDR1 is MDHEN and CDR2 is SYDVKM in the germline V gene. The CDR3 is 14 residues long. V was shortened by 8 bases and J by 5 bases, with 19 bases between the two germline ends. The CDR3 loop is CASLIPGATNEQYF. The CDR3 bases are TGTGCCAGCTTAATTCCGGGCGCCACAAACGAGCAGTACTTC.

V usage is TRBV10-2 and J usage is TRBJ1-3; D unclear. This CDR3 is built from 11 residues. Germline V CDR1 and CDR2: WSHSY, SAAADI. Trimming removed 6 bases from V and 4 bases from J, with 4 bases in between. Here the CDR3 reads CASSEGNTIYF. CDR3 nucleotide sequence: TGCGCCAGCAGCGAGGGAAACACCATATATTTT.

The DNA of the CDR3 is TGTGCCAGCAGCTTGGACGGGTCCCGTCCACAAGAGACCCAGTACTTC. It codes for CASSLDGSRPQETQYF. This chain uses TRBV5-4 with TRBJ2-5; unclear D gene. V shed 0 bases and J shed 2 bases, with 14 bases lying between them. The CDR3 covers 16 residues. Germline CDR1 reads SGHNT; CDR2 reads YYREEE (reference sequence).

This clone was seen only a few times. The chain has TRBV24-1 and TRBJ2-2; 9 bases are a match to TRBD1. V lost 4 bases to trimming and J lost 4 bases; unmatched junction nucleotides: 12. Looked up from germline, CDR1 is KGHDR and CDR2 is SFDVKD. CDR3 size: 18 residues. CDR3 nucleotide sequence: TGTGCCACCAGTGACCTTAGAGACGGACAGGGGACCACCGGGGAGCTGTTTTTT. Its protein is CATSDLRDGQGTTGELFF.

This clone was observed once. The V gene is TRBV5-1, the J gene TRBJ2-1; a possible D gene is TRBD1 (6 bases). Deletions cut 1 base from V and 8 bases from J, with 13 bases between. CDR1 SGHRS and CDR2 YFSETQ come from the germline V gene. The CDR3 totals 14 residues. Here the CDR3 DNA reads TGCGCCAGCAGCTTGTACACAGGGCGGGATGAGCAGTTCTTC. Protein sequence: CASSLYTGRDEQFF.

The genes are TRBV7-9 and TRBJ2-5; D might be TRBD2 (5 bases). The CDR3 totals 14 residues. V lost 8 bases, J lost 2 bases, and 15 bases lay in between. From germline, CDR1 is SEHNR and CDR2 FQNEAQ (reference sequence). The DNA of the CDR3 is TGTGCCAGCGGACTTTCACTCTTGCAAGAGACCCAGTACTTC. Translation gives CASGLSLLQETQYF.

The chain joins TRBV20-1 to TRBJ1-6; D is perhaps TRBD1 (6 bases). Trimming took 3 bases from V and 5 from J, leaving 17 bases between them. The germline V gene has CDR1 DFQATT and CDR2 SNEGSKA (reference sequence). CDR3 length: 16 residues. CDR3 amino acids: CSASWGEGGDNSPLHF. The CDR3 region has the DNA TGCAGTGCTAGTTGGGGTGAGGGGGGAGATAATTCACCCCTCCACTTT.

The chain couples TRBV3-1 (or the pseudogene TRBV3-2) to TRBJ2-5; D may be TRBD1 or TRBD2 (5 bases each). With 7 bases removed from V and 4 bases from J, the gap between germline ends came to 13 bases. CDR3 length equals 13 residues. The germline V gene encodes CDR1 LGHDT and CDR2 YNNKEL (reference sequence). The CDR3 bases are TGTGCCAGCACCCCGAGGGACCCAGAGACCCAGTACTTC. It encodes CASTPRDPETQYF.

The rearrangement links TRBV9 to TRBJ1-1; a possible D gene is TRBD1 (5 bases). The CDR3 extends over 13 amino acids. V lost 4 bases, J lost 12 bases, and 19 bases lay in between. The germline V gene encodes CDR1 SGDLS and CDR2 YYNGEE. Here the CDR3 DNA reads TGTGCCAGCAGCCTCGGACAAGAAAATCCGACTTTCTTT. Residues: CASSLGQENPTFF.

V is TRBV19 and J is TRBJ2-7; D is unresolved. Germline V gene sequence: CDR1 LNHDA, CDR2 SQIVND (reference sequence). Trimming removed 3 bases at V and 2 bases at J, with 11 bases between. The CDR3 covers 14 residues. CDR3 bases: TGTGCCAGTAGTATCCACAGTCTACCCTACGAGCAGTACTTC. Its translation is CASSIHSLPYEQYF.

The chain employs TRBV6-6 and TRBJ2-7, with TRBD2 identical over 11 bases. Germline V CDR1 and CDR2: MNHNY, SVGAGI (reference sequence). V gave up 5 bases and J gave up 3 bases; unmatched junction bases: 3. The CDR3 spans 14 residues. CDR3 loop: CASSRLAGRYEQYF. Here the CDR3 DNA reads TGTGCCAGCAGTCGACTAGCGGGGCGCTACGAGCAGTACTTC.